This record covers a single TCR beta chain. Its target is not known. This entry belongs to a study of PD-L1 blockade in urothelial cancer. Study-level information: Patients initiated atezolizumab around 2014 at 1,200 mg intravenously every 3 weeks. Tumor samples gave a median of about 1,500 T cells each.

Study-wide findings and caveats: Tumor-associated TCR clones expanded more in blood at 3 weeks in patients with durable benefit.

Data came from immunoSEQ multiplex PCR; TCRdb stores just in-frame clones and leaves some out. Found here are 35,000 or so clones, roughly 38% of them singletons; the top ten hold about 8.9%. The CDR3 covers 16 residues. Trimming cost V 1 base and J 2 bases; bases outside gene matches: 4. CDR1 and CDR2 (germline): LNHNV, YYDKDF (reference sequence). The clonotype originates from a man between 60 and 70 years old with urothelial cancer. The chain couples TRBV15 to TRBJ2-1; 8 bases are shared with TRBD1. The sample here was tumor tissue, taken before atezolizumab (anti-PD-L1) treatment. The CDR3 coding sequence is TGTGCCACCAGCAGAGCAGGGGGCCTCCCCTACAATGAGCAGTTCTTC. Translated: CATSRAGGLPYNEQFF.